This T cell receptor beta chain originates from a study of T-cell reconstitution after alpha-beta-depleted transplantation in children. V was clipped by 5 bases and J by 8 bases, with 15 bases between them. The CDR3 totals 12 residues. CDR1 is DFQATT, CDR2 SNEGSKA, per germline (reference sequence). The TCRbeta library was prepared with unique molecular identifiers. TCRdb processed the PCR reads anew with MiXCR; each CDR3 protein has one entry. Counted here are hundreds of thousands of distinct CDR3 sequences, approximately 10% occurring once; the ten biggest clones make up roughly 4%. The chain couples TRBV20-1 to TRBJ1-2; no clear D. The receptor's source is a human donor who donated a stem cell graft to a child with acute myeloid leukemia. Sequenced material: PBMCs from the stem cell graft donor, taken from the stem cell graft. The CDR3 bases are TGCAGTGCTCGGTCCCCCTCGGAGGGCTACACCTTC. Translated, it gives CSARSPSEGYTF.